This paragraph reports one T cell receptor (beta chain). Its antigen is currently not known. Base-call qualities are not available, and no considerably larger clone is one nucleotide away. The immunoSEQ Assay, a bias-controlled multiplex PCR, was used to amplify TCRbeta CDR3 regions from genomic DNA. Turning to the authors' computational methods: Within the assay, amplification of reference gene primers was used to estimate how many nucleated cells each sample contained. To quantify the absolute abundance of each unique TCRbeta CDR3 rearrangement, sequence reads were collapsed and filtered. For each sample, productive Simpson clonality was calculated by taking the square root of Simpson's diversity index across productive rearrangements. TCRdb holds this immuneACCESS table with in-frame rearrangements only. Some clones are missing; in checked studies, unresolved V genes explain under half, and the rest has no known cause. V and J calls and clone size are copied from that table; D and trimming were computed from the DNA. Counted in this sample were under 25,000 clones; roughly 84% of them appeared once. Over 45% of the sample goes to the ten largest clones.

The collaborating institutions used their own protocols to collect whole blood in K2EDTA tubes. For TCRbeta analysis, collaborators shipped samples as frozen whole blood, isolated PBMCs, or DNA extracted from either of those sample types. The sample is drawn from a study of blood T cell repertoires in COVID-19 (dated by TCRdb to 2018 to 2020). For the study in its entirety: The collaborator samples originated in the United States, Italy and Spain and spanned the acute and convalescent phases of COVID-19. The prospective study material was composed of cDNA or gDNA derived from T cells, B-cell-depleted T cells, or PBMCs. The dataset comprised deeply sampled blood TCRbeta repertoires from subjects exposed to, actively infected with, or recovered from COVID-19. The repertoires were released in a freely available public database meant as a resource for research on the immune response to SARS-CoV-2. The samples were drawn from two sources: the first 160 participants of the ongoing ImmuneRACE study, and 1,254 subjects contributed by 6 global collaborators. Sample metadata almost always included a de-identified subject ID, COVID-19 status, age in years and sex. HLA class I and class II types, where available, came from metadata supplied by the sample provider rather than from assay-based typing.

Results the study describes overall, beyond this receptor: The amount of clinical and demographic metadata varied by source and participant and was provided uncurated.

CDR1 MNHEY and CDR2 SVGAGI were looked up in the germline V gene. The CDR3, from cysteine to phenylalanine, totals 13 residues. Only the CDR3 DNA stays, 39 bases, in frame from base 1. The V and J ends are trimmed by 6 bases and 2 bases, leaving 11 bases between them. The TCR originated in a man between 70 and 80 years old with acute or convalescent COVID-19. The V and J segments used are TRBV6-5 and TRBJ2-7, with the D segment identity uncertain. Sequences were obtained from peripheral blood. CDR3 protein: CASSMAVAYEQYF. The DNA is as follows: TGTGCCAGCAGCATGGCGGTAGCCTACGAGCAGTACTTC.